A single TCR beta chain is shown here with its context. Its antigen is unknown. The source of the sample is a study of regulatory dendritic cells for organ transplantation. Libraries were prepared by immunoSEQ multiplex PCR; TCRdb keeps only in-frame clonotypes and omits some of them. Of some 40,000 clones listed, just over 90% are singletons. FACS sorted CD4+ or CD8+ T cells into CD45RA+ naive and CD45RO+ memory. CDR1 and CDR2 from the germline V gene are SEHNR and FQNEAQ (reference sequence). CDR3 length: 15 residues. J lost 2 bases, V lost 10 bases, and 9 bases had no gene match. Study-level points and caveats: Naive T cells showed high diversity, memory cells less, memory CD8+ least. Between individuals, the alloreactive memory CD8+ T cell pool differed considerably.

The TCR was taken from a human donor in good health. Sequencing was done on a sample of naive CD8+ T cells from blood. Indicated subset: CD45RA+ naive T cells. The chain joins TRBV7-9 to TRBJ2-3, with 10 positions matching TRBD1. The CDR3 DNA reads as TGTGCCACGGGGGGACAGGGGCATATCACAGATACGCAGTATTTT. Translating gives CATGGQGHITDTQYF.